What follows are 5 T cell receptor beta chains derived from one specimen sequenced in a study of early T cells in non-severe SARS-CoV-2 infection. MiXCR, run by TCRdb on the 5' RACE reads, gives a single entry per CDR3 protein. The data contain around 40,000 distinct CDR3 sequences, about 9.9% of them singletons. Sequencing was carried out using whole blood. Receptors originate from an adult who was a healthcare worker with PCR-confirmed SARS-CoV-2 infection or an uninfected control (not recorded which).

This clonotype was detected only a few times. CDR3: CASSQGPSPGVYTQYF. CDR3 bases: TGCGCCAGCAGCCAAGGCCCCTCCCCCGGTGTTTATACGCAGTATTTT. The chain links TRBV4-1 to TRBJ2-3, with unresolved D. The CDR3 spans 16 residues. Germline V lookup: CDR1 MGHRA, CDR2 YSYEKL. Deletions cut 1 base from V and 7 bases from J, with 18 bases between.

This clonotype was recorded many times. The chain joins TRBV3-1 to TRBJ1-2; D uncertain. V was shortened by 2 bases and J by 1 base, with 5 bases between the two germline ends. The germline V gene encodes CDR1 LGHDT and CDR2 YNNKEL (reference sequence). The CDR3 consists of 13 residues. For the CDR3, the DNA is TGTGCCAGCAGCCAAAGGGTTAACTATGGCTACACCTTC. Protein product: CASSQRVNYGYTF.

This clonotype was seen ten or more times. The CDR3 sequence is CASSVSGRSHEQYF. The CDR3 region has the DNA TGTGCCAGCAGCGTGAGCGGGAGGTCTCACGAGCAGTACTTC. This chain joins TRBV9 and TRBJ2-7, with TRBD2 matching over 9 bases. This CDR3 spans 14 amino acids. Trimming at V came to 2 bases and at J to 5 bases, leaving 5 bases not matched to a gene. Germline CDR1 is SGDLS and CDR2 is YYNGEE.

This clonotype showed up just a few times. The chain has TRBV9 and TRBJ2-7, with D perhaps TRBD2 (6 bases). Germline CDR1 and CDR2: SGDLS and YYNGEE. This CDR3 contains 13 residues. V gave up 2 bases and J gave up 7 bases, with 13 bases separating them. CDR3 sequence reads: CASSVRTAGEQYF. In nucleotides, the CDR3 is TGTGCCAGCAGCGTTCGGACGGCGGGGGAGCAGTACTTC. The full variable domain, with the rest looked up from reference TRBV9 and TRBJ2-7, is DSGVTQTPKHLITATGQRVTLRCSPRSGDLSVYWYQQSLDQGLQFLIQYYNGEERAKGNILERFSAQQFPDLHSELNLSSLELGDSALYFCASSVRTAGEQYFGPGTRLTVT.

This clonotype has at least ten counts. The chain recombines TRBV4-1 with TRBJ2-4; either TRBD1 or TRBD2 may fit D (5 bases each). V was clipped by 3 bases and J by 3 bases, with 21 bases between them. Germline assignment: CDR1 MGHRA and CDR2 YSYEKL. This CDR3 region has 18 residues. The CDR3 spells CASSHAGTDANIKNIQYF. The CDR3 bases are TGCGCCAGCAGCCACGCCGGGACGGACGCAAATATCAAAAACATTCAGTACTTC.